This T cell receptor (beta chain) derives from a study of cytomegalovirus exposure and HLA in healthy donors. Whole-study context: Among the roughly 400 genotyped donors, around 81% were placed in the Caucasian-associated ancestry cluster. Study findings and constraints: Several of the most significant clusters appeared, in a later analysis, to be linked to common viral pathogens.

The CDR3 sequence is 16 residues long. Germline CDR1 and CDR2: MNHNY and SVGAGI (reference sequence). V gave up 2 bases and J gave up 0 bases, with 11 bases separating them. Amplification used 60 Vbeta primers and 13 Jbeta primers. The table came from immunoSEQ multiplex PCR; TCRdb's copy has only in-frame clones and leaves some out. The table lists 100,000 or so clones, roughly 80% of them singletons. About this clone: Its antigen is not identified.

V usage is TRBV6-6 and J usage is TRBJ1-5, with TRBD1 as a possible D gene (5 bases). The sample was PBMCs. The source of this sequence is a male donor in good health and CMV-seropositive. In nucleotides, the CDR3 is TGTGCCAGCAGTTACGCAGGGTCCTATAGCAATCAGCCCCAGCATTTT. Translation: CASSYAGSYSNQPQHF.